One sample yielded the 31 T cell receptor beta chains listed below, sequenced in a study of T cells after yellow fever vaccination. TCRdb fed the 5' RACE reads into MiXCR, producing one record per CDR3 protein. Counted here are hundreds of thousands of distinct CDR3 sequences, 15% to 20% occurring once; the ten biggest clones make up roughly an eighth. The sequenced sample was PBMCs, obtained 15 days after the yellow fever booster vaccination. The receptors were sampled from a man between 25 and 39 years old who received the YFV17D yellow fever vaccine.

This clonotype was detected only a few times. The V gene is TRBV28, the J gene TRBJ1-1; D is perhaps TRBD1 (5 bases). This CDR3 region has 13 residues. Trimming removed 7 bases from V and 4 bases from J, with 13 bases in between. CDR1 is MDHEN and CDR2 is SYDVKM in the germline V gene. Here the CDR3 DNA reads TGTGCCAGCACCGGGACCCCCCGCACTGAAGCTTTCTTT. Amino acid sequence: CASTGTPRTEAFF.

The chain uses TRBV14 and TRBJ1-2; no clear D. The CDR3 has 14 residues. The germline V gene has CDR1 SGHDN and CDR2 FVKESK. The germline V and J ends were trimmed by 0 bases and 8 bases, with 13 bases remaining between them. CDR3 in amino acids: CASSQDPRVRGYTF. CDR3 coding DNA: TGTGCCAGCAGCCAAGACCCCCGTGTAAGGGGCTACACCTTC.

This clonotype has more than one count but fewer than ten. The rearrangement uses TRBV27 and TRBJ2-3, with 12 nucleotides matching TRBD2. With V trimmed by 3 bases and J by 4 bases, 5 bases remained unmatched. Germline V CDR1 and CDR2: MNHEY, SMNVEV (reference sequence). The CDR3 extends over 16 amino acids. The CDR3 is CASSFRTSGNPDTQYF. DNA for the CDR3: TGTGCCAGCAGTTTTCGGACTAGCGGGAACCCAGATACGCAGTATTTT.

This chain connects TRBV10-3 to TRBJ1-4; D not certain. The germline gives CDR1 ENHRY, CDR2 SYGVKD. The V end lost 0 bases, the J end lost 0 bases, and 8 bases lay between the germline ends. This CDR3 comprises 16 residues. The CDR3 reads CAISESKGATNEKLFF. The CDR3 DNA follows: TGTGCCATCAGTGAGTCAAAGGGTGCAACTAATGAAAAACTGTTTTTT.

This chain uses TRBV7-7 with TRBJ2-3, with 9 nucleotides matching TRBD2. The CDR3 extends over 14 amino acids. Trimming removed 5 bases from V and 6 bases from J; junction bases left unmatched: 6. Germline-derived CDR1 and CDR2 are SSHAT and FNYEAQ (reference sequence). Written as DNA, the CDR3 is TGTGCCAGCAGCCCTCTAGCGGGAAGCGATACGCAGTATTTT. Amino acid sequence: CASSPLAGSDTQYF.

The genes are TRBV12-3 or TRBV12-4 and TRBJ1-4, with D possibly being TRBD1 (5 bases). The CDR3 has 13 amino acids. The V and J ends lost 5 bases and 10 bases respectively, with 14 bases between them. Written as DNA, the CDR3 is TGTGCCAGCAGTCCTGGGGTGGGGGGAAAACTGTTTTTT. It encodes CASSPGVGGKLFF.

The gene calls are TRBV5-1 and TRBJ2-7; no clear D gene. This CDR3 is 14 amino acids long. V gave up 2 bases and J gave up 2 bases, with 11 bases separating them. CDR1 is SGHRS, CDR2 YFSETQ, per germline. CDR3 region: CASSFLRPPYEQYF. For the CDR3, the DNA is TGCGCCAGCAGCTTCTTACGGCCGCCCTACGAGCAGTACTTC. The variable domain in full, with the rest retrieved from reference TRBV5-1 and TRBJ2-7, is KAGVTQTPRYLIKTRGQQVTLSCSPISGHRSVSWYQQTPGQGLQFLFEYFSETQRNKGNFPGRFSGRQFSNSRSEMNVSTLELGDSALYLCASSFLRPPYEQYFGPGTRLTVT.

This clonotype turned up a few times. This chain uses TRBV5-8 with TRBJ2-5; no clear D. Germline V gene lookup returns CDR1 SGHTS and CDR2 YDEGEE. Trimming took off 2 bases at V and 4 bases at J, with 12 bases between the two ends. The CDR3 length is 14 residues. Here the CDR3 DNA reads TGTGCCAGCAGCTTCCCGGGTTCCCGAGAGACCCAGTACTTC. It yields the protein CASSFPGSRETQYF.

This clonotype was detected ten times or more. The J gene is TRBJ1-2, the V gene TRBV4-3; 9 bases fit TRBD1. Germline CDR1 reads LGHNA; CDR2 reads YSLEER. The CDR3 totals 15 residues. Germline trimming cut 4 bases from V and 4 bases from J; bases unmatched to any gene: 7. The CDR3 DNA sequence: TGCGCCAGCAGCCCCGCCGGGGACAGGGCCTATGGCTACACCTTC. Translating it yields CASSPAGDRAYGYTF.

The chain's CDR3 is CASSLALGLAGETDTQYF. The DNA for the CDR3 is TGTGCCAGCAGCTTAGCGCTGGGACTAGCGGGTGAAACAGATACGCAGTATTTT. The chain carries TRBV7-6 and TRBJ2-3, with TRBD2 identical over 12 bases. The CDR3 extends over 18 amino acids. CDR1 SGHVS and CDR2 FNYEAQ come from the germline V gene. V lost 0 bases to trimming and J lost 3 bases; unmatched junction nucleotides: 7.

The chain is built from TRBV30 and TRBJ2-1; no clear D gene. Germline CDR1 and CDR2: GTSNPN and SVGIG (reference sequence). The germline V and J ends were trimmed by 8 bases and 0 bases, with 8 bases remaining between them. The CDR3 sequence is 12 residues long. The CDR3 protein is CAALSSYNEQFF. CDR3 in DNA: TGTGCCGCACTGAGCTCCTACAATGAGCAGTTCTTC.

The sample holds a few counts of this clonotype. The CDR3 loop reads CSAHFASGAYEQYF. CDR3 DNA sequence: TGCAGTGCTCATTTCGCCTCGGGAGCCTACGAGCAGTACTTC. The chain has TRBV20-1 and TRBJ2-7; perhaps TRBD2 as D (6 bases). V was clipped by 5 bases and J by 2 bases, with 16 bases between them. The CDR3 consists of 14 residues. Germline V lookup: CDR1 DFQATT, CDR2 SNEGSKA (reference sequence).

The DNA for the CDR3 is TGCGCCAGCAGCTTGTCTCAGGCGGCTACGCAGTATTTT. Translation: CASSLSQAATQYF. V and J are TRBV5-1 and TRBJ2-3; no firm D call. V lost 1 base and J lost 8, with 11 bases in between. Germline V gene data show CDR1 as SGHRS and CDR2 as YFSETQ. The length of the CDR3 is 13 residues. Full variable domain (remainder filled in from reference TRBV5-1 and TRBJ2-3): KAGVTQTPRYLIKTRGQQVTLSCSPISGHRSVSWYQQTPGQGLQFLFEYFSETQRNKGNFPGRFSGRQFSNSRSEMNVSTLELGDSALYLCASSLSQAATQYFGPGTRLTVL.

V and J are TRBV7-8 and TRBJ2-5; D is possibly TRBD1 (6 bases). CDR1 is SGHVS, CDR2 FQNEAQ, per germline. V was cut by 3 bases and J by 5 bases, with 13 bases left in between. This CDR3 has 14 amino acids. CDR3 DNA: TGTGCCAGCAGCTTTACAGGGAATCTGGAGACCCAGTACTTC. Translation: CASSFTGNLETQYF.

The chain combines TRBV6-2 or TRBV6-3 with TRBJ2-7; D assignment may be TRBD1 or TRBD2 (5 bases each). Germline assignment: CDR1 MNHEY and CDR2 SVGEGT. Trimming removed 7 bases at V and 4 bases at J, with 20 bases between. CDR3 length: 15 amino acids. The CDR3 DNA reads as TGTGCCAGCATTGACCGGGACCGGGTAACTTACGAGCAGTACTTC. Its translation is CASIDRDRVTYEQYF.

This clonotype was seen only a few times. The gene calls are TRBV20-1 and TRBJ2-1, with no clear D. V dropped 1 base and J dropped 9 bases, with 13 bases sitting between them. This CDR3 is 13 amino acids long. Germline CDR1 is DFQATT and CDR2 is SNEGSKA (reference sequence). CDR3 nucleotide sequence: TGCAGTGCTAGAGTTTTCGCCCCGATTGAGCAGTTCTTC. Translation gives CSARVFAPIEQFF.

The V gene is TRBV5-1, the J gene TRBJ2-1; D is unresolved. The V and J ends lost 4 bases and 10 bases respectively, with 12 bases between them. Germline CDR1 reads SGHRS; CDR2 reads YFSETQ. The CDR3 extends over 12 amino acids. The CDR3 reads CASSPTAREQFF. CDR3 sequence (DNA): TGCGCCAGCAGCCCCACAGCCCGCGAGCAGTTCTTC. Looking up the rest from reference TRBV5-1 and TRBJ2-1 gives the full variable domain: KAGVTQTPRYLIKTRGQQVTLSCSPISGHRSVSWYQQTPGQGLQFLFEYFSETQRNKGNFPGRFSGRQFSNSRSEMNVSTLELGDSALYLCASSPTAREQFFGPGTRLTVL.

This clonotype was seen a handful of times. The chain has TRBV6-5 and TRBJ2-1; 10 bases fit TRBD2. CDR3 length: 17 residues. Germline CDR1 reads MNHEY; CDR2 reads SVGAGI. Germline trimming cut 1 base from V and 4 bases from J; bases unmatched to any gene: 7. The CDR3 region has the DNA TGTGCCAGCAGTTACTGGGCTAGCGGGAGTTCTTACAATGAGCAGTTCTTC. Its translation is CASSYWASGSSYNEQFF.

The J gene is TRBJ2-5, the V gene TRBV5-1, with D maybe TRBD2 (5 bases). Germline V lookup: CDR1 SGHRS, CDR2 YFSETQ. Trimming shortened V by 0 bases and J by 7 bases, and 16 bases separated the two germline ends. The CDR3 contains 15 residues. CDR3 DNA: TGCGCCAGCAGCTTGGCCGTGACTGGTGAGGGGACCCAGTACTTC. Protein: CASSLAVTGEGTQYF.

The chain recombines TRBV9 with TRBJ2-1; the match to TRBD1 covers 7 bases. Per the germline V gene, CDR1 is SGDLS and CDR2 is YYNGEE. The CDR3 sequence is 16 residues long. J lost 0 bases, V lost 0 bases, and 3 bases had no gene match. In DNA form, the CDR3 reads TGTGCCAGCAGCGTAGAGGGGGACAGCTCCTACAATGAGCAGTTCTTC. Translation: CASSVEGDSSYNEQFF.

This clonotype showed up just a few times. The chain combines TRBV5-6 with TRBJ2-3; no firm D call. In germline, CDR1 is SGHDT, CDR2 YYEEEE. The CDR3 extends over 15 amino acids. Trimming took 1 base from V and 6 from J, leaving 15 bases between them. CDR3 nucleotides: TGTGCCAGCAGCTTGTTTCCCAATCCATCCGATACGCAGTATTTT. It codes for CASSLFPNPSDTQYF.

This clonotype was detected only a few times. This chain joins TRBV6-5 and TRBJ2-3, with 8 bases matching TRBD2. The V and J ends lost 5 bases and 0 bases, in that order; junction bases with no gene match: 7. Germline-derived CDR1 and CDR2 are MNHEY and SVGAGI. This CDR3 contains 16 residues. CDR3 coding DNA: TGTGCCAGCAGTAACCAACTAGCGGCTAGCACAGATACGCAGTATTTT. Its translation: CASSNQLAASTDTQYF.

V gene TRBV7-2 combines with J gene TRBJ2-7, with 7 nucleotides matching TRBD1. The germline V gene has CDR1 SGHTA and CDR2 FQGNSA. This CDR3 comprises 15 residues. V shed 5 bases, J shed 2 bases, and the junction held 9 bases outside the gene matches. The CDR3, as DNA: TGTGCCAGCAGCCTGATTACTGGGACAGCCTACGAGCAGTACTTC. The encoded protein is CASSLITGTAYEQYF.

The rearrangement uses TRBV19 and TRBJ1-5; no definite D call. The germline V gene encodes CDR1 LNHDA and CDR2 SQIVND (reference sequence). This CDR3 has 14 amino acids. The V and J ends lost 7 bases and 4 bases respectively, with 14 bases between them. CDR3 nucleotide sequence: TGTGCCAGTAATCCGTTTCTGGGGAATCAGCCCCAGCATTTT. This translates into CASNPFLGNQPQHF.

This sequence joins TRBV20-1 and TRBJ1-6; the D is unclear. Germline values: CDR1 DFQATT, CDR2 SNEGSKA (reference sequence). CDR3 size: 14 residues. Trimming removed 3 bases from V and 6 bases from J, with 12 bases in between. Written as DNA, the CDR3 is TGCAGTGCTAGTCCCGGGTCTGTTAATTCACCCCTCCACTTT. The encoded protein is CSASPGSVNSPLHF.

V is TRBV20-1 and J is TRBJ2-7, with 11 bases that match TRBD2. The ends lost 5 bases at V and 3 bases at J; junction bases unmatched: 9. The V gene's germline CDR1 is DFQATT and CDR2 SNEGSKA (reference sequence). This CDR3 is 15 amino acids long. The DNA of the CDR3 is TGCAGTGCTCGAATGGGACTAGCGGCCCTCTACGAGCAGTACTTC. Translation: CSARMGLAALYEQYF.

This clonotype was detected a few times. The chain is built from TRBV4-3 and TRBJ2-2; the D gene is possibly TRBD1 (5 bases). CDR1 LGHNA and CDR2 YSLEER come from the germline V gene. The CDR3 length is 15 residues. V gave up 1 base and J gave up 5 bases, with 11 bases separating them. CDR3 coding DNA: TGCGCCAGCAGCCAAGCGGAAGGGGTGACCGGGGAGCTGTTTTTT. Its protein is CASSQAEGVTGELFF.

In this sample, this clonotype turned up a few times. The chain has TRBV4-3 and TRBJ2-5; D unclear. Trimming pared 2 bases from V and 1 base from J, leaving 11 bases between. The CDR3 loop spans 15 amino acids. Germline assignment: CDR1 LGHNA and CDR2 YSLEER. CDR3 sequence reads: CASSQHWRSQETQYF. Written as DNA, the CDR3 is TGCGCCAGCAGCCAACATTGGCGGAGCCAAGAGACCCAGTACTTC.

The V call is TRBV11-2, the J call TRBJ1-1; TRBD1 might be the D (5 bases). The CDR3 contains 14 residues. Trimming pared 3 bases from V and 0 bases from J, leaving 8 bases between. Germline V gene lookup returns CDR1 SGHAT and CDR2 FQNNGV. CDR3 sequence reads: CASSFQGMNTEAFF. As DNA, the CDR3 is TGTGCCAGCAGCTTCCAGGGTATGAACACTGAAGCTTTCTTT.

V gene TRBV5-6 combines with J gene TRBJ2-1, with TRBD2 identical over 8 bases. The CDR3 covers 13 residues. The V gene's germline CDR1 is SGHDT and CDR2 YYEEEE. With 5 bases clipped from V and 7 bases from J, the junction kept 5 bases outside the gene matches. This CDR3 reads CASRAGGGNEQFF. CDR3 coding DNA: TGTGCCAGCAGGGCGGGAGGTGGAAATGAGCAGTTCTTC. Using reference TRBV5-6 and TRBJ2-1 for the parts outside the CDR3, the full variable domain is DAGVTQSPTHLIKTRGQQVTLRCSPKSGHDTVSWYQQALGQGPQFIFQYYEEEERQRGNFPDRFSGHQFPNYSSELNVNALLLGDSALYLCASRAGGGNEQFFGPGTRLTVL.

The chain recombines TRBV2 with TRBJ1-6; D is unresolved. The CDR3 loop spans 13 amino acids. Per the germline V gene, CDR1 is SNHLY and CDR2 is FYNNEI. Trimming pared 4 bases from V and 9 bases from J, leaving 10 bases between. For the CDR3, the DNA is TGTGCCAGCAGTGCCGGGGTGGGTTCACCCCTCCACTTT. It encodes CASSAGVGSPLHF.